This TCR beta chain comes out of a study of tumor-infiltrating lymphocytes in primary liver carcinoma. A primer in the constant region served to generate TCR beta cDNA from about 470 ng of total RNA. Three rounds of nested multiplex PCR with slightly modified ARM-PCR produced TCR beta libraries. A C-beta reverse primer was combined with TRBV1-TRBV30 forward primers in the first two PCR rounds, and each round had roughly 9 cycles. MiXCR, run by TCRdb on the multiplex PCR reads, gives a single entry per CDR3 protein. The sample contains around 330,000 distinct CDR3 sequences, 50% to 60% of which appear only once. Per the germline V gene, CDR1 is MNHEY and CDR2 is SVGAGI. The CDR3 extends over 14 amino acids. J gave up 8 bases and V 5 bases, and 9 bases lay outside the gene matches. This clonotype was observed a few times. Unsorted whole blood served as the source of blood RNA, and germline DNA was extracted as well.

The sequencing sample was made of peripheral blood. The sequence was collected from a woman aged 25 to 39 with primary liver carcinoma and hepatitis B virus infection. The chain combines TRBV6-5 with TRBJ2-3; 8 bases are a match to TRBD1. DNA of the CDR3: TGTGCCAGCAGTCAGGGAACAGGACAGGGTACGCAGTATTTT. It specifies CASSQGTGQGTQYF.